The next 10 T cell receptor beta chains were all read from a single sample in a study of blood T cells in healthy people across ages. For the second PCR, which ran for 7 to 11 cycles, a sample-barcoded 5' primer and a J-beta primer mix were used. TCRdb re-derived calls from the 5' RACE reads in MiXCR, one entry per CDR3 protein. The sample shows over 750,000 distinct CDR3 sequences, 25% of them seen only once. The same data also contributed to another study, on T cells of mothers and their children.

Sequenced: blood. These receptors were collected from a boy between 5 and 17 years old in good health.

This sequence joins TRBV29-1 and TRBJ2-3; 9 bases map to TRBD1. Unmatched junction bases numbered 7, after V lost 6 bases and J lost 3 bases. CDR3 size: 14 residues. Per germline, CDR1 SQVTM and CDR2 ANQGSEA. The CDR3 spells CSVNRGTGTDTQYF. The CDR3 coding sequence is TGCAGCGTCAATAGGGGGACAGGGACAGATACGCAGTATTTT.

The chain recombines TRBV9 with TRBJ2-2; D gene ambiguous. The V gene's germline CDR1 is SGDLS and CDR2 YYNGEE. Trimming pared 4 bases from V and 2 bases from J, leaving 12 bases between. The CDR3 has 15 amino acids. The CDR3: CASSPRWANTGELFF. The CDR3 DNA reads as TGTGCCAGCAGCCCGAGGTGGGCTAACACCGGGGAGCTGTTTTTT.

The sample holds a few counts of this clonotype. Here the CDR3 reads CATSREGGQGYGYTF. The CDR3 DNA reads TGTGCCACCAGCAGAGAGGGGGGACAGGGATATGGCTACACCTTC. The V call is TRBV15, the J call TRBJ1-2, with 9 bases lining up with TRBD1. V shed 0 bases and J 5 bases; nucleotides not matched to a gene: 4. Germline CDR1 LNHNV, CDR2 YYDKDF (reference sequence). This CDR3 has 15 amino acids.

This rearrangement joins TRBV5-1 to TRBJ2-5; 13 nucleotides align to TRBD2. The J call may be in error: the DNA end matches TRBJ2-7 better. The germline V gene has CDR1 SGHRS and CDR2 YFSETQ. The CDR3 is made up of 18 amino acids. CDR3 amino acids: CASSFSTILAGGIDEQYF. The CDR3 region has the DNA TGCGCCAGCAGCTTTTCTACGATACTAGCGGGGGGGATCGACGAGCAGTACTTC.

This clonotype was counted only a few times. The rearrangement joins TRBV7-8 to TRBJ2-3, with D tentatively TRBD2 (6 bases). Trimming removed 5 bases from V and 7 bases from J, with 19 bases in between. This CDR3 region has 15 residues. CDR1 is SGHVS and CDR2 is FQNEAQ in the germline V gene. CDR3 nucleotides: TGTGCCAGCAGCCCCGGCTACGGGAGCTTGAATACGCAGTATTTT. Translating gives CASSPGYGSLNTQYF.

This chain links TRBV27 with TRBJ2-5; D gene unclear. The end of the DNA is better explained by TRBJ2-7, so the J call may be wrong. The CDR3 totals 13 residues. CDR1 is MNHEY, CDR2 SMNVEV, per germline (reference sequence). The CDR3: CASSWALQYEQYF. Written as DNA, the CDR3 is TGTGCCAGCAGTTGGGCCCTCCAGTACGAGCAGTACTTC.

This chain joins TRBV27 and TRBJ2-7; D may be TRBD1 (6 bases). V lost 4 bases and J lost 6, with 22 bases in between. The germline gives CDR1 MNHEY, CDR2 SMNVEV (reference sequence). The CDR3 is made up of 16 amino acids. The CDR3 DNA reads TGTGCCAGCAGTTCAGAAGGGACAAGAGACGGCCTCGAGCAGTACTTC. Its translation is CASSSEGTRDGLEQYF.

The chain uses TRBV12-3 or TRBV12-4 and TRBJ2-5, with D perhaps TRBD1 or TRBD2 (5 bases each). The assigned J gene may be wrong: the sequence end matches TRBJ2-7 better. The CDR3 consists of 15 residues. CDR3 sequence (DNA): TGTGCCAGCAGCCCGTGGGACCAAACGGGCTACGAGCAGTACTTC. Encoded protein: CASSPWDQTGYEQYF.

The CDR3 protein is CASSQKAGGQLVPDTQYF. In DNA, the CDR3 is TGCGCCAGCAGCCAAAAAGCGGGGGGGCAACTTGTCCCAGATACGCAGTATTTT. The gene calls are TRBV4-1 and TRBJ2-3, with 10 positions matching TRBD2. Germline V lookup: CDR1 MGHRA, CDR2 YSYEKL. This CDR3 contains 18 residues. J gave up 4 bases and V 2 bases, and 12 bases lay outside the gene matches.

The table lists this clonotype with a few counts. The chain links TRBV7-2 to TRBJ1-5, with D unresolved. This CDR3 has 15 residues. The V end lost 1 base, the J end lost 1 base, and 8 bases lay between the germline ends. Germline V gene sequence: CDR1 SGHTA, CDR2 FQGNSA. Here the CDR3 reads CASSLVEGSNQPQHF. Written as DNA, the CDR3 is TGTGCCAGCAGCTTAGTGGAGGGAAGCAATCAGCCCCAGCATTTT. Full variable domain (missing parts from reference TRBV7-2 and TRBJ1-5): GAGVSQSPSNKVTEKGKDVELRCDPISGHTALYWYRQSLGQGLEFLIYFQGNSAPDKSGLPSDRFSAERTGGSVSTLTIQRTQQEDSAVYLCASSLVEGSNQPQHFGDGTRLSIL.